A single sample gave rise to the 5 T cell receptor beta chains below, sequenced in a study of cytomegalovirus exposure and HLA in healthy donors. The PCR had 60 Vbeta and 13 Jbeta primers. The repertoire was sequenced with immunoSEQ multiplex PCR; TCRdb's copy has only in-frame clones and lacks some. The table includes more than 95,000 clones, roughly a tenth detected once. Specimen: PBMCs. These receptors originate from a man aged 25-45 years in good health and CMV-seronegative.

The V call is TRBV11-2, the J call TRBJ2-1, with D unresolved. CDR1 is SGHAT, CDR2 FQNNGV, per germline. Trimming left V 9 bases short and J 0 bases short, with 12 bases between. This CDR3 has 14 amino acids. The DNA for the CDR3 is TGTGCCAGTACACAGTGCTGCTCCTACAATGAGCAGTTCTTC. This codes for CASTQCCSYNEQFF.

The chain links TRBV19 to TRBJ1-4; D gene uncertain. The CDR3 length is 14 residues. V was pared by 8 bases and J by 0 bases, with 10 bases between. Per germline, CDR1 LNHDA and CDR2 SQIVND (reference sequence). The chain's CDR3 is CASRGDPTNEKLFF. The CDR3 coding sequence is TGTGCCAGTCGCGGGGATCCAACTAATGAAAAACTGTTTTTT.

This clone occurred a few times. V usage is TRBV7-9 and J usage is TRBJ2-3; weak D call: TRBD1 (5 bases). Trimming took 2 bases from V and 0 from J, leaving 12 bases between them. In germline, CDR1 is SEHNR, CDR2 FQNEAQ (reference sequence). The CDR3 contains 16 residues. The CDR3 nucleotides are TGTGCCAGCAGCTTAAGCAGGGCCTCTAGCACAGATACGCAGTATTTT. Protein product: CASSLSRASSTDTQYF.

This clone occurred a few times. The chain joins TRBV11-3 to TRBJ2-7; possibly TRBD1 for D (5 bases). Germline V CDR1 and CDR2: SGHNT, YENEEA. The CDR3 extends over 14 amino acids. V gave up 1 base and J gave up 2 bases, with 9 bases separating them. In DNA, the CDR3 is TGTGCCAGCAGCTTAGTCGAACAGGCCTACGAGCAGTACTTC. Protein sequence: CASSLVEQAYEQYF.

The gene calls are TRBV7-8 and TRBJ2-5, with TRBD1 as a possible D gene (6 bases). Germline-derived CDR1 and CDR2 are SGHVS and FQNEAQ. This CDR3 region has 16 residues. Trimming removed 3 bases at V and 2 bases at J, with 16 bases between. Here the CDR3 reads CASSFASGVGQETQYF. The CDR3 DNA sequence: TGTGCCAGCAGCTTTGCGTCAGGGGTTGGACAAGAGACCCAGTACTTC.